Below are 24 T cell receptor beta chains sequenced from a single sample in a study of T cell repertoires in ileal Crohn's disease. Method: immunoSEQ multiplex PCR; TCRdb's copy keeps in-frame clones and lacks some. The table includes several thousand clones, just under 75% detected once. Sequenced input: ileal tissue. The receptors were sampled from an adult with Crohn's disease.

The chain couples TRBV6-1 to TRBJ2-3; 8 bases agree with TRBD2. CDR3 length equals 13 residues. Per germline, CDR1 MNHNS and CDR2 SASEGT. The V and J ends lost 11 bases and 3 bases, in that order; junction bases with no gene match: 7. CDR3 coding DNA: TGTGCCGGCCGGGGGGGCCTGACAGATACGCAGTATTTT. Its translation: CAGRGGLTDTQYF.

The chain uses TRBV29-1 and TRBJ2-7, with TRBD1 matching 8 bases. CDR3 length equals 11 residues. In germline, CDR1 is SQVTM, CDR2 ANQGSEA. The J segment lost 5 bases and the V segment lost 6 bases, leaving 3 bases of the junction unmatched. CDR3 bases: TGCAGCGTGGCGACAGGGGACGAGCAGTACTTC. This sequence encodes CSVATGDEQYF.

Here the CDR3 DNA reads TGTGCCAGCAGCGCCCAGATTTCAGATACGCAGTATTTT. Translating gives CASSAQISDTQYF. This chain connects TRBV9 to TRBJ2-3, with D unclear. The CDR3 sequence is 13 residues long. Trimming cost V 3 bases and J 4 bases, with 9 bases left between them. CDR1 is SGDLS, CDR2 YYNGEE, per germline.

This chain joins TRBV7-8 and TRBJ1-5; D is unresolved. Trimming removed 8 bases at V and 2 bases at J, with 10 bases between. The CDR3 length is 13 residues. CDR1 is SGHVS and CDR2 is FQNEAQ in the germline V gene. The CDR3 spells CASAGSGNQPQHF. The CDR3 nucleotides are TGTGCCAGCGCGGGGAGCGGCAATCAGCCCCAGCATTTT.

The chain is built from TRBV19 and TRBJ2-3; TRBD1 aligns across 9 bases. V gave up 6 bases and J gave up 6 bases; unmatched junction bases: 10. CDR3 length equals 15 residues. Looked up from germline, CDR1 is LNHDA and CDR2 is SQIVND (reference sequence). CDR3 residues: CASSTRDRVSDTQYF. The DNA for the CDR3 is TGTGCCAGTAGCACCCGGGACAGGGTATCTGATACGCAGTATTTT.

The chain employs TRBV7-2 and TRBJ1-5; no definite D call. Germline CDR1 is SGHTA and CDR2 is FQGNSA. V lost 5 bases and J lost 2, with 10 bases in between. The length of the CDR3 is 14 residues. The chain's CDR3 is CASSSYGGNQPQHF. In DNA form, the CDR3 reads TGTGCCAGCAGCAGCTACGGGGGCAATCAGCCCCAGCATTTT.

This clone was detected once. This chain connects TRBV29-1 to TRBJ2-5; tentatively, D is TRBD1 (6 bases). Trimming stripped 3 bases from V and 5 bases from J, with 22 bases between. The length of the CDR3 is 16 residues. Germline V gene data show CDR1 as SQVTM and CDR2 as ANQGSEA. CDR3 loop: CSVEGRTPKRGETQYF. The CDR3 DNA is TGCAGCGTTGAGGGGCGCACCCCGAAAAGGGGGGAGACCCAGTACTTC.

V usage is TRBV7-9 and J usage is TRBJ1-5; no firm D call. The CDR3 runs to 17 residues. Germline CDR1 is SEHNR and CDR2 is FQNEAQ (reference sequence). V was clipped by 0 bases and J by 7 bases, with 19 bases between them. CDR3 bases: TGTGCCAGCAGCTTAGCTGGTACGAACGGGGTGGAACAGCCCCAGCATTTT. Encoded protein: CASSLAGTNGVEQPQHF.

The gene calls are TRBV5-1 and TRBJ2-2; maybe TRBD2 (5 bases). This CDR3 has 16 residues. Between the trimmed V and J ends, which lost 0 bases and 5 bases, there was a span of 14 bases. CDR1 is SGHRS, CDR2 YFSETQ, per germline. The CDR3 coding sequence is TGCGCCAGCAGCTTGGTACTAGTTGACCAAACCGGGGAGCTGTTTTTT. Amino acids: CASSLVLVDQTGELFF.

This clone has only one observation. The chain carries TRBV27 and TRBJ2-7, with D uncertain. This CDR3 has 13 residues. V dropped 5 bases and J dropped 5 bases, with 13 bases sitting between them. Germline assignment: CDR1 MNHEY and CDR2 SMNVEV (reference sequence). The DNA for the CDR3 is TGTGCCAGCAGTCGCCGTTGGGCCGACGAGCAGTACTTC. Its protein product is CASSRRWADEQYF.

This clone was seen a handful of times. V and J are TRBV5-8 and TRBJ1-1; a possible D gene is TRBD1 (5 bases). CDR1 SGHTS and CDR2 YDEGEE come from the germline V gene. This CDR3 region has 14 residues. Trimming left V 7 bases short and J 3 bases short, with 16 bases between. CDR3 DNA: TGTGCCAGCCTTCGCCAAAGGGGATACACTGAAGCTTTCTTT. Translated, it gives CASLRQRGYTEAFF.

A few counts support this clone. This chain links TRBV5-4 with TRBJ1-2, with D tentatively TRBD1 (6 bases). The CDR3 covers 14 residues. Trimming shortened V by 0 bases and J by 5 bases, and 11 bases separated the two germline ends. Germline CDR1 and CDR2: SGHNT and YYREEE (reference sequence). The CDR3 DNA follows: TGTGCCAGCAGCTTGGACCCGACAGGATATGGCTACACCTTC. This sequence encodes CASSLDPTGYGYTF.

The J gene is TRBJ2-7, the V gene TRBV6-5, with a weak D call TRBD2 (7 bases). V was trimmed by 5 bases and J by 5 bases, leaving 16 bases between them. This CDR3 is 14 amino acids long. The germline V gene has CDR1 MNHEY and CDR2 SVGAGI. This CDR3 reads CASSDRGGGDEQYF. DNA for the CDR3: TGTGCCAGCAGTGATAGGGGGGGAGGGGACGAGCAGTACTTC.

The chain combines TRBV5-1 with TRBJ2-1; perhaps TRBD1 as D (5 bases). CDR3 size: 13 residues. The V end was cut by 3 bases, the J end by 4 bases, with 8 bases between. Germline CDR1 reads SGHRS; CDR2 reads YFSETQ. In DNA, the CDR3 is TGCGCCAGCAGCTCGGCAGGGTACAATGAGCAGTTCTTC. Its protein product is CASSSAGYNEQFF.

This rearrangement joins TRBV4-3 to TRBJ2-2, with 9 nucleotides matching TRBD2. The length of the CDR3 is 18 residues. In germline, CDR1 is LGHNA, CDR2 YSLEER. After removal of 0 bases from V and 5 bases from J, the junction contained 10 bases not matched to a gene. In nucleotides, the CDR3 is TGCGCCAGCAGCCAAGAAGAGATTGGGGCGGGGGGGACCGGGGAGCTGTTTTTT. Amino acids: CASSQEEIGAGGTGELFF.

The chain combines TRBV5-6 with TRBJ2-5, with 7 bases aligning to TRBD2. Germline V CDR1 and CDR2: SGHDT, YYEEEE. This CDR3 is built from 13 residues. The V and J ends lost 1 base and 7 bases, in that order; junction bases with no gene match: 4. The CDR3 nucleotides read TGTGCCAGCAGCTTGACGACGGGAGGGACCCAGTACTTC. It is translated as CASSLTTGGTQYF.

This chain joins TRBV25-1 and TRBJ1-1, with D possibly being TRBD1 (5 bases). This CDR3 is 13 amino acids long. Trimming removed 6 bases at V and 5 bases at J, with 13 bases between. CDR1 MGHDK and CDR2 SYGVNS come from the germline V gene. Written as DNA, the CDR3 is TGTGCCAGCAGGCGGGGCGGGGGGACTGAAGCTTTCTTT. It is translated as CASRRGGGTEAFF. The variable domain in full, completed from reference TRBV25-1 and TRBJ1-1, reads EADIYQTPRYLVIGTGKKITLECSQTMGHDKMYWYQQDPGMELHLIHYSYGVNSTEKGDLSSESTVSRIRTEHFPLTLESARPSHTSQYLCASRRGGGTEAFFGQGTRLTVV.

The chain employs TRBV6-5 and TRBJ2-2; D not certain. The CDR3 has 14 residues. V lost 0 bases, J lost 4 bases, and 6 bases lay in between. CDR1 is MNHEY and CDR2 is SVGAGI in the germline V gene. CDR3 protein: CASSYSTVTGELFF. As DNA, the CDR3 is TGTGCCAGCAGTTACTCTACGGTCACCGGGGAGCTGTTTTTT.

The chain combines TRBV5-4 with TRBJ1-2; 8 bases are a match to TRBD1. The germline V gene encodes CDR1 SGHNT and CDR2 YYREEE (reference sequence). The CDR3 is made up of 15 amino acids. V was clipped by 1 base and J by 5 bases; unmatched bases: 7. CDR3 region: CASSLRAGGTYGYTF. In DNA, the CDR3 is TGTGCCAGCAGCTTGCGGGCAGGGGGCACATATGGCTACACCTTC.

This clone is classed as large. Other DNA sequences within the sample encode an identical CDR3. The gene calls are TRBV30 and TRBJ2-7; TRBD2 is a possible D gene (5 bases). There are 12 residues in the CDR3. The germline V gene has CDR1 GTSNPN and CDR2 SVGIG (reference sequence). The V end lost 0 bases, the J end lost 5 bases, and 8 bases lay between the germline ends. The CDR3 protein is CAWSVLGDEQYF. In DNA, the CDR3 is TGTGCCTGGAGTGTACTCGGGGACGAGCAGTACTTC.

The V call is TRBV11-2, the J call TRBJ1-2; D is perhaps TRBD1 (6 bases). The V end was cut by 3 bases, the J end by 2 bases, with 16 bases between. The CDR3 has 16 amino acids. The germline CDR1 and CDR2 sequences are SGHAT and FQNNGV. This CDR3 is CASSFHPGQGNYGYTF. In DNA form, the CDR3 reads TGTGCCAGCAGCTTCCATCCCGGGCAGGGGAACTATGGCTACACCTTC.

V usage is TRBV9 and J usage is TRBJ2-5; D might be TRBD1 (5 bases). CDR1 and CDR2 (germline): SGDLS, YYNGEE. V was clipped by 0 bases and J by 2 bases, with 11 bases between them. The CDR3 contains 15 residues. This chain's CDR3 is CASSVDGHLQETQYF. CDR3 DNA sequence: TGTGCCAGCAGCGTAGACGGACATCTACAAGAGACCCAGTACTTC.

This sequence joins TRBV6-6 and TRBJ2-3; D call uncertain. CDR1 and CDR2 from the germline V gene are MNHNY and SVGAGI (reference sequence). V dropped 7 bases and J dropped 4 bases, with 12 bases sitting between them. The CDR3 length is 13 residues. This CDR3 reads CASNEREADTQYF. The DNA of the CDR3 is TGTGCCAGCAATGAAAGAGAGGCAGATACGCAGTATTTT.

This sequence joins TRBV19 and TRBJ2-7; D remains unclear. In germline, CDR1 is LNHDA, CDR2 SQIVND (reference sequence). The CDR3 runs to 15 residues. Trimming removed 1 base from V and 4 bases from J, with 14 bases in between. CDR3 region: CASSIGPGSGYEQYF. CDR3 nucleotides: TGTGCCAGTAGTATAGGACCCGGGTCTGGGTACGAGCAGTACTTC.